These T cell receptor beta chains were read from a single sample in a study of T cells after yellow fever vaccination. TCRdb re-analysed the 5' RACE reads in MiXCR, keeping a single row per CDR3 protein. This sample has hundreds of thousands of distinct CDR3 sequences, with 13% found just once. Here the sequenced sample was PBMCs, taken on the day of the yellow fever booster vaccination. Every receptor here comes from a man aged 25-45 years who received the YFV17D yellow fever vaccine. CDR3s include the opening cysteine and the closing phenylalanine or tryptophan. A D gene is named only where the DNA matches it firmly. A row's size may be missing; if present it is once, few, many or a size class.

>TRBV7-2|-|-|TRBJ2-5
CASSLNGGEETQYF
TGTGCCAGCAGCCTAAACGGAGGGGAAGAGACCCAGTACTTC
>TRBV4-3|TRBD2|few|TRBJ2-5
CASSQGPTSGRETQYF
TGCGCCAGCAGCCAAGGCCCGACTAGCGGGAGGGAGACCCAGTACTTC
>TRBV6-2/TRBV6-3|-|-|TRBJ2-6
CASSPILYTRGANVLTF
TGTGCCAGCAGCCCGATCCTTTATACTCGGGGGGCCAACGTCCTGACTTTC
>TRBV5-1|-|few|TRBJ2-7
CASSLDLRTYEQYF
TGCGCCAGCAGCTTGGATCTCCGAACCTACGAGCAGTACTTC
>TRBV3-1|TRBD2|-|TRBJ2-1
CASSPGAGAYNEQFF
TGTGCCAGCAGCCCCGGGGCGGGAGCCTACAATGAGCAGTTCTTC
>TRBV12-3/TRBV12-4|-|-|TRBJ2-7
CASSQDEYEQYF
TGTGCCAGCAGTCAGGACGAATACGAGCAGTACTTC
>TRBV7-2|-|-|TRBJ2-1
CASSSANEQFF
TGTGCCAGCAGCTCCGCCAATGAGCAGTTCTTC
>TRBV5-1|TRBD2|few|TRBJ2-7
CASGEGYEQYF
TGCGCCAGCGGGGAGGGTTACGAGCAGTACTTC
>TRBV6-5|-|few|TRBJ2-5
CASRTRQETQYF
TGTGCCAGCAGGACTAGGCAAGAGACCCAGTACTTC
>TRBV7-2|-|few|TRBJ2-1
CASSPGTAGNEQFF
TGTGCCAGCAGCCCAGGGACCGCGGGCAATGAGCAGTTCTTC
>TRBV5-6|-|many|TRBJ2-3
CASSPTSTDTQYF
TGTGCCAGCAGCCCGACTTCCACAGATACGCAGTATTTT
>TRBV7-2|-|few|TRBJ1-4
CASSYSGAREKLFF
TGTGCCAGCAGCTATTCGGGGGCGCGTGAAAAACTGTTTTTT
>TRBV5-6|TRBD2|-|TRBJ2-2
CASSSRLADNTGELFF
TGTGCCAGCAGTTCCCGACTAGCGGATAACACCGGGGAGCTGTTTTTT
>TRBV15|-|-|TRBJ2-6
CATSRDRSESSGANVLTF
TGTGCCACCAGCAGAGATAGGTCGGAGAGCTCTGGGGCCAACGTCCTGACTTTC
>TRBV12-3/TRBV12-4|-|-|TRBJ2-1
CASRRSGGSSYNEQFF
TGTGCCAGCAGACGATCCGGCGGGTCCTCCTACAATGAGCAGTTCTTC
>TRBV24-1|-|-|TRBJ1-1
CATSDSGRAEAFF
TGTGCCACCAGTGATTCCGGGAGGGCTGAAGCTTTCTTT
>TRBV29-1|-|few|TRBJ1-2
CSVEPPTAHYGYTF
TGCAGCGTTGAACCCCCGACAGCCCACTATGGCTACACCTTC
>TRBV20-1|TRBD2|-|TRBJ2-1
CSARGSREGVMAEQFF
TGCAGTGCTAGAGGGTCTCGGGAGGGGGTGATGGCTGAGCAGTTCTTC
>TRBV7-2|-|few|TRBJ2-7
CASREAADEQYF
TGTGCCAGCAGGGAAGCCGCCGACGAGCAGTACTTC
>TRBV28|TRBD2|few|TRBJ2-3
CASSRSGTPITDTQYF
TGTGCCAGCAGTCGTAGCGGGACCCCTATCACAGATACGCAGTATTTT
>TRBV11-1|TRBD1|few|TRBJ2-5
CASSPGTGASGRVGETQYF
TGTGCCAGCAGCCCAGGGACAGGGGCGTCCGGGAGGGTCGGAGAGACCCAGTACTTC
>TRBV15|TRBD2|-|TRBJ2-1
CATSRGFSGNNEQFF
TGTGCCACCAGCAGAGGTTTTAGCGGGAACAATGAGCAGTTCTTC
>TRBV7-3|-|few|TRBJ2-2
CASSLMGGENTGELFF
TGTGCCAGCAGCTTAATGGGGGGAGAGAACACCGGGGAGCTGTTTTTT
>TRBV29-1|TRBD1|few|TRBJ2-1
CSVGTGTNEQFF
TGCAGCGTCGGGACAGGCACGAATGAGCAGTTCTTC
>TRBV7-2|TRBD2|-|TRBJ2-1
CASSASPGTSAYNEQFF
TGTGCCAGCAGCGCCTCCCCCGGGACTAGCGCGTACAATGAGCAGTTCTTC
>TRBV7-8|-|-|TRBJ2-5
CASSLGSPLHQETQYF
TGTGCCAGCAGCTTAGGGTCACCGCTACACCAAGAGACCCAGTACTTC
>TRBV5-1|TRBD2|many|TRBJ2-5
CASSLGGLAGPFETQYF
TGCGCCAGCAGCTTGGGGGGACTAGCGGGTCCCTTTGAGACCCAGTACTTC
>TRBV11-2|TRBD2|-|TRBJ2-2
CASSGTSGSLGGELFF
TGTGCCAGCAGTGGGACTAGCGGGAGTCTTGGCGGGGAGCTGTTTTTT
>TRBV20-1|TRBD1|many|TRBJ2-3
CSAPRDRRGTQYF
TGCAGTGCTCCCCGGGACAGGAGGGGTACGCAGTATTTT
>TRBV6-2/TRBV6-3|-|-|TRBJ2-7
CASSYGVRRHAIHEQYF
TGTGCCAGCAGTTATGGGGTCCGGCGGCACGCAATCCACGAGCAGTACTTC
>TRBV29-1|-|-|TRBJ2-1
CIQVTLYNEQFF
TGCATCCAGGTCACTCTCTACAATGAGCAGTTCTTC
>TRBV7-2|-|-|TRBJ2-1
CASKETLSYNEQFF
TGTGCCAGCAAGGAAACGCTCTCCTACAATGAGCAGTTCTTC
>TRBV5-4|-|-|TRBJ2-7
CASSLVSGDSYEQYF
TGTGCCAGCAGCTTGGTAAGCGGTGACTCCTACGAGCAGTACTTC
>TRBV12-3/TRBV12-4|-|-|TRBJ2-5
CAAGFRPQYF
TGTGCCGCCGGATTTCGGCCCCAGTACTTC
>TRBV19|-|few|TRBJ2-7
CASSIYPGRTEQYF
TGTGCCAGTAGTATCTACCCGGGACGTACGGAGCAGTACTTC
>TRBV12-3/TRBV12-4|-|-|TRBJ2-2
CASSLIGELFF
TGTGCCAGCTCCTTAATCGGGGAGCTGTTTTTT
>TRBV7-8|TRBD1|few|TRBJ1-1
CASSHPPRTGGAWSAEAFF
TGTGCCAGCAGCCACCCCCCTAGGACAGGGGGCGCTTGGTCAGCTGAAGCTTTCTTT
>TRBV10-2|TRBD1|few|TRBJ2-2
CASRTGGVTGELFF
TGCGCCAGCAGGACAGGGGGTGTCACCGGGGAGCTGTTTTTT
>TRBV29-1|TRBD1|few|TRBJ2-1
CSVALRTGGPNEQFF
TGCAGCGTCGCTCTCCGGACAGGGGGGCCTAATGAGCAGTTCTTC
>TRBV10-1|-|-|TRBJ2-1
CASSGATYNEQFF
TGCGCCAGTTCGGGGGCCACCTACAATGAGCAGTTCTTC
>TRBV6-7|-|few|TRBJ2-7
CARGYEQYF
TGTGCCAGGGGCTACGAGCAGTACTTC
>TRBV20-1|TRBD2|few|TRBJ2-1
CSADSGSSTGNEQFF
TGCAGTGCGGATAGCGGGAGTTCAACCGGCAATGAGCAGTTCTTC
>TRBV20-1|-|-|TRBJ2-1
CSARDTLNEQFF
TGCAGTGCTAGGGACACCTTGAATGAGCAGTTCTTC
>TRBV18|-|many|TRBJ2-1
CASSPQEGVYNEQFF
TGTGCCAGCTCACCACAGGAGGGGGTTTACAATGAGCAGTTCTTC
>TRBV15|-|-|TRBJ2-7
CATSREVSSYEQYF
TGTGCCACCAGCAGAGAGGTGAGCTCCTACGAGCAGTACTTC
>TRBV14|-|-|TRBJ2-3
CASSSRVTQYF
TGTGCCAGCAGCTCGAGGGTTACGCAGTATTTT
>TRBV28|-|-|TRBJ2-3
CASDGQGPDTQYF
TGTGCCAGCGATGGGCAGGGGCCAGATACGCAGTATTTT
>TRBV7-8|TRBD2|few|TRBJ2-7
CASSLAGGPFNEQYF
TGTGCCAGCAGCTTAGCGGGAGGGCCTTTTAACGAGCAGTACTTC
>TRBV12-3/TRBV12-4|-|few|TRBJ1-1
CASSYLSTEAFF
TGTGCCAGCAGTTATCTAAGCACTGAAGCTTTCTTT
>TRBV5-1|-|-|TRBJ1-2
CASSGEGRGFYGYTF
TGCGCCAGCAGCGGTGAGGGACGAGGATTCTATGGCTACACCTTC
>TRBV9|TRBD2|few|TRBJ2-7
CASSVASSGSYEQYF
TGTGCCAGCAGCGTAGCGAGTAGCGGGAGCTACGAGCAGTACTTC
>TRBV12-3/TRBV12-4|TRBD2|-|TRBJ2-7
CASRQRDYGEQYF
TGTGCCAGCAGACAGCGGGACTACGGGGAGCAGTACTTC
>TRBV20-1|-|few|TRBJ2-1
CSARSLSSYNEQFF
TGCAGTGCTAGATCCTTAAGTTCCTACAATGAGCAGTTCTTC
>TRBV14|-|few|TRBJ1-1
CASSQLEGNTEAFF
TGTGCCAGCAGCCAACTGGAGGGAAACACTGAAGCTTTCTTT
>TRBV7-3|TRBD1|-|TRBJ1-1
CASSASGTGRVSNTEAFF
TGTGCCAGCAGCGCTTCCGGGACAGGGAGGGTTTCGAACACTGAAGCTTTCTTT